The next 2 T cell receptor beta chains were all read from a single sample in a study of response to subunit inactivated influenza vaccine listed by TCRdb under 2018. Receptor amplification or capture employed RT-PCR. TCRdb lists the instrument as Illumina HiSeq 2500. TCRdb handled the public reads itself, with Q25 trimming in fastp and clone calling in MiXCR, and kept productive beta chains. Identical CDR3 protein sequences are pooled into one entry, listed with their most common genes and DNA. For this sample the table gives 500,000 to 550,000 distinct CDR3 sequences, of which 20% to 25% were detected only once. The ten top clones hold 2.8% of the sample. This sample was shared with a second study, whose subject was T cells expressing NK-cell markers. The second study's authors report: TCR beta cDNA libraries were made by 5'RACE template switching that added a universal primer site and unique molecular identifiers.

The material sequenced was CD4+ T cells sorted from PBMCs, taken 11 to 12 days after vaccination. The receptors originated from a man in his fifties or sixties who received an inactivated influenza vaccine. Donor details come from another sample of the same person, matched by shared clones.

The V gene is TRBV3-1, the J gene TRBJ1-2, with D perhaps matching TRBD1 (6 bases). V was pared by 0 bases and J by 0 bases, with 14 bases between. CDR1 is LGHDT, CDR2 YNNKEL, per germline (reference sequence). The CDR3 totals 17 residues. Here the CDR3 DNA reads TGTGCCAGCAGCCAAGAACTGACAGGAAGAGCTAACTATGGCTACACCTTC. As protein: CASSQELTGRANYGYTF.

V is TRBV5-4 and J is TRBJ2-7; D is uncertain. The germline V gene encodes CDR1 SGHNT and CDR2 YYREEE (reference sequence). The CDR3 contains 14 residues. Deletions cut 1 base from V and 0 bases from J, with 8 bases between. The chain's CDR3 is CASSLSRNSYEQYF. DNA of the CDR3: TGTGCCAGCAGCTTGAGTCGGAACTCCTACGAGCAGTACTTC.